The clone carrying this T cell receptor (beta chain) was seen only once. Generated by immunoSEQ multiplex PCR, the TCRdb table keeps only in-frame clones and is missing some. The sample contains about 2.4 million clones, 90% to 95% of which appear only once. Every donor was a Caucasian adult from Nashville, Tennessee. CD45RA-negative memory and CD45RA+ naive subsets were split from the CD4+ cells. The CDR3 is made up of 13 amino acids. Germline assignment: CDR1 SNHLY and CDR2 FYNNEI. Between the trimmed V and J ends, which lost 8 bases and 6 bases, there was a span of 14 bases. The record originates from a study of shared clonotypes between healthy human individuals. Study context: Three plates were used per donor for CD4 naive, three for CD4 memory, two for CD8 naive and one for CD8 memory.

Specimen: naive CD4+ T cells from PBMCs. The subset denotes: CD45RA+ positively selected. The sequence was obtained from a man between 18 and 29 years old in good health. Some clones in this sample may be carry-over from other donors' samples. The chain couples TRBV2 to TRBJ1-5, with D possibly matching TRBD1 (5 bases). The CDR3 loop reads CASGVGVSQPQHF. In DNA form, the CDR3 reads TGTGCCAGCGGAGTAGGGGTTAGTCAGCCCCAGCATTTT.